This section outlines one TCR beta chain sequence together with its context. The source of the sample is a study of identical twins. TCRdb recomputed calls from the 5' RACE reads with MiXCR, one row per CDR3 protein. The sample records around 510,000 distinct CDR3 sequences, approximately 14% being singletons. Germline loops: CDR1 LNHNV, CDR2 YYDKDF (reference sequence). V gave up 6 bases and J gave up 8 bases; unmatched junction bases: 10. The CDR3 sequence is 15 residues long. This same sample was also part of a study on yellow fever vaccine responses in identical twins.

The chain recombines TRBV15 with TRBJ1-6; TRBD1 matches 7 bases. Specimen: CD4+ T cells sorted from blood. This clonotype was obtained from a young woman in good health. The CDR3 nucleotides are TGTGCCACCAGAGGTACAGGGGCGAATTATTCACCCCTCCACTTT. Protein: CATRGTGANYSPLHF.